The present T cell receptor (beta chain) was sequenced within a study of T cell repertoires in cytomegalovirus infection. Study background: Based on public TCR beta signatures, there were indications of CMV infection and of a matching HLA type.

Trimming pared 4 bases from V and 1 base from J, leaving 8 bases between. CDR1 and CDR2 from the germline V gene are SEHNR and FQNEAQ (reference sequence). The CDR3 runs 13 residues. A single record per CDR3 protein comes from TCRdb applying MiXCR to the reads. This sample has about a million distinct CDR3 sequences, with approximately 31% found just once. This clonotype has a count of ten or more. Its antigen remains unknown. The sample was cultured CD8+ T cells from PBMCs, taken from culture after CMV antigen stimulation. The rearrangement joins TRBV7-9 to TRBJ2-7, with D possibly matching TRBD1 (6 bases). The sequence was obtained from a human donor in good health (CMV status not recorded). Some clones in this sample may be carry-over from other donors' samples. This chain's CDR3 is CASSSDRSYEQYV. The CDR3, as DNA: TGTGCCAGCAGCTCAGACAGGTCCTACGAGCAGTACGTC.